This TCR beta chain was captured by sequencing in a study of regulatory T cells in long-lasting Graves disease. Background on the study: Graves' patients, newly diagnosed, had taken antithyroid drugs under 3 months.

Both iRepertoire HTBI primers and Arm-PCR of CDR3 regions were used to build the TCR beta libraries. As originally analysed: Looking across samples, the authors found some 67 TRBV and 14 to 15 TRBJ segments. A single record per CDR3 protein comes from TCRdb applying MiXCR to the multiplex PCR reads. The V and J calls shown here were made by TCRdb, not taken from the authors' results. The sample consists of about 310,000 distinct CDR3 sequences, under 20% of them appearing once. The sample holds many counts of this clonotype. Its antigen is not known. Time point meaning: newly diagnosed GD, antithyroid drugs for less than 3 months. PBMCs were the source of the RNA used for TCR sequencing. Staff took approximately 10 milliliters of peripheral blood and put it into EDTA tubes. Study conclusions and caveats: Persistent disease exhibited a predilection for TRBV28, TRBJ1-2 and TRBJ2-5.

CDR1 and CDR2 (germline): MNHEY, SMNVEV (reference sequence). The trim removed 6 bases at V and 8 bases at J, leaving 9 bases unmatched. This CDR3 contains 14 residues. The sample consisted of peripheral blood mononuclear cells (PBMCs), taken at new diagnosis, from a patient treated with antithyroid drugs. The chain carries TRBV27 and TRBJ1-2; 10 bases line up with TRBD1. The receptor's source is a female donor with Graves disease. The CDR3 DNA is TGTGCCAGCAGCCTAATGGGACAGGGGAGAGGCTACACCTTC. Translated: CASSLMGQGRGYTF.